The rows below give T cell receptor beta chains drawn from one sample of a study of blood T cell repertoires in COVID-19. Generated by immunoSEQ multiplex PCR, the TCRdb table keeps only in-frame clones and is missing some. The table has roughly 260,000 clones, about nine tenths seen once. Material for sequencing was peripheral blood. The receptor set was obtained from a middle-aged woman with acute or convalescent COVID-19. Both conserved end residues are part of each CDR3. Fields, in order: D gene, V gene, J gene, clone size, CDR3 DNA, CDR3 protein. D genes are given only for firm matches. Size is omitted from some rows. Given values are once, few, many or a class for expanded clones.

D gene: TRBD1; V gene: TRBV4-2; J gene: TRBJ1-1; clone size: once; CDR3 DNA: TGTGCCAGCAGCCAAGATGAGGGGGCGAGGACTGAAGCTTTCTTT; CDR3 protein: CASSQDEGARTEAFF
D gene: -; V gene: TRBV28; J gene: TRBJ1-5; clone size: -; CDR3 DNA: TGTGCCAGCAACCCCGACAGTTCCAATCAGCCCCAGCATTTT; CDR3 protein: CASNPDSSNQPQHF
D gene: TRBD1; V gene: TRBV9; J gene: TRBJ1-1; clone size: -; CDR3 DNA: TGTGCCAGCAGCGTGAGACCGGGACAGGGGCCGAACACTGAAGCTTTCTTT; CDR3 protein: CASSVRPGQGPNTEAFF
D gene: -; V gene: TRBV21-1; J gene: TRBJ2-1; clone size: -; CDR3 DNA: TGTGCCAGCAGCAAATCTTACGTTAAAGGACTAGCGGGGCCCCTCTACAATGAGCAGTTCTTC; CDR3 protein: CASSKSYVKGLAGPLYNEQFF
D gene: TRBD1; V gene: TRBV6-4; J gene: TRBJ1-3; clone size: -; CDR3 DNA: TGTGCCAGCAGTACAGGGGCTGGAAACACCATATATTTT; CDR3 protein: CASSTGAGNTIYF
D gene: -; V gene: TRBV19; J gene: TRBJ2-3; clone size: few; CDR3 DNA: TGTGCCAGTAGTATAGATCGGACTAGGGGGTTGGATACGCAGTATTTT; CDR3 protein: CASSIDRTRGLDTQYF
D gene: -; V gene: TRBV5-4; J gene: TRBJ2-5; clone size: once; CDR3 DNA: TGTGCCAGCAGCTTGTTCTATTCCGGAGGGACCCAGTACTTC; CDR3 protein: CASSLFYSGGTQYF
D gene: TRBD1; V gene: TRBV5-1; J gene: TRBJ2-2; clone size: once; CDR3 DNA: TGCGCCAGCAGCCGTGTACAGGGGGCTGAAGGGGAGCTGTTTTTT; CDR3 protein: CASSRVQGAEGELFF
D gene: -; V gene: TRBV4-1; J gene: TRBJ2-1; clone size: -; CDR3 DNA: TGCGCCAGCAGCCAAGAGGGTAGGGGTTTAGGGGTCTTC; CDR3 protein: CASSQEGRGLGVF
D gene: -; V gene: TRBV3-1/TRBV3-2; J gene: TRBJ1-1; clone size: -; CDR3 DNA: TGTGCCAGCAGCCTTCGCGGGGTTACTGAAGCTTTCTTT; CDR3 protein: CASSLRGVTEAFF
D gene: TRBD2; V gene: TRBV9; J gene: TRBJ2-5; clone size: -; CDR3 DNA: TGTGCCAGCAGCGTAGCGGCGGGGGGCCCGGAGACCCAGTACTTC; CDR3 protein: CASSVAAGGPETQYF
D gene: -; V gene: TRBV11-2; J gene: TRBJ1-4; clone size: -; CDR3 DNA: TGTGCCAGCACATTGGGGGGTGATGGTGAAAAACTGTTTTTT; CDR3 protein: CASTLGGDGEKLFF
D gene: -; V gene: TRBV2; J gene: TRBJ1-2; clone size: few; CDR3 DNA: TGTGCCAGCAGTAAGGAGGGGCAGAACTATGGCTACACCTTC; CDR3 protein: CASSKEGQNYGYTF
D gene: -; V gene: TRBV7-7; J gene: TRBJ2-2; clone size: -; CDR3 DNA: TGTGCCAGCAGCCCTCGCACTCACACCGGGGAGCTGTTTTTT; CDR3 protein: CASSPRTHTGELFF
D gene: TRBD2; V gene: TRBV7-9; J gene: TRBJ2-3; clone size: once; CDR3 DNA: TGTGCCAGCAGCCCTAGGACTAGCCAAGGGACAGATACGCAGTATTTT; CDR3 protein: CASSPRTSQGTDTQYF
D gene: -; V gene: TRBV28; J gene: TRBJ1-2; clone size: -; CDR3 DNA: TGTGCCAGCAGTTTAGGCCAACATAACTATGGCTACACCTTC; CDR3 protein: CASSLGQHNYGYTF
D gene: -; V gene: TRBV18; J gene: TRBJ1-1; clone size: -; CDR3 DNA: TGTGCCAGCTCACCACCCCTCGTGAACACTGAAGCTTTCTTT; CDR3 protein: CASSPPLVNTEAFF
D gene: -; V gene: TRBV19; J gene: TRBJ2-3; clone size: -; CDR3 DNA: TGTGCCAGTAGTATAGTCGGCACAGATACGCAGTATTTT; CDR3 protein: CASSIVGTDTQYF
D gene: -; V gene: TRBV5-1; J gene: TRBJ1-2; clone size: -; CDR3 DNA: TGCGCCAGCAGCTTGAGGGGGAATGATGGCTACACCTTC; CDR3 protein: CASSLRGNDGYTF
D gene: -; V gene: TRBV4-1; J gene: TRBJ2-3; clone size: -; CDR3 DNA: TGCGCCAGCAGCCTCCAGGGGCCAGATACGCAGTATTTT; CDR3 protein: CASSLQGPDTQYF
D gene: TRBD2; V gene: TRBV6-5; J gene: TRBJ2-5; clone size: -; CDR3 DNA: TGTGCCAGCATCAGCACGGGGGGGGTGGAGACCCAGTACTTC; CDR3 protein: CASISTGGVETQYF
D gene: -; V gene: TRBV11-2; J gene: TRBJ2-5; clone size: -; CDR3 DNA: TGTGCCAGCAGCCAGGGGTTAGGGCGGGAGACCCAGTACTTC; CDR3 protein: CASSQGLGRETQYF
D gene: -; V gene: TRBV11-2; J gene: TRBJ2-1; clone size: -; CDR3 DNA: TGTGCCAGCAGCCCCCTTCGGGGTCGGGCCAATGAGCAGTTCTTC; CDR3 protein: CASSPLRGRANEQFF
D gene: TRBD2; V gene: TRBV3-1/TRBV3-2; J gene: TRBJ2-5; clone size: -; CDR3 DNA: TGTGCCAGCAGCCAAGAGGCCGGGCGGACTAGACAAGAGACCCAGTACTTC; CDR3 protein: CASSQEAGRTRQETQYF
D gene: -; V gene: TRBV2; J gene: TRBJ2-5; clone size: -; CDR3 DNA: TGTGCCAGCAATTCAGGGAACCAAGAGACCCAGTACTTC; CDR3 protein: CASNSGNQETQYF
D gene: TRBD1; V gene: TRBV5-5; J gene: TRBJ2-2; clone size: -; CDR3 DNA: TGTGCCAGCAGCTTCGGACAGGTTCCGACCGGGGAGCTGTTTTTT; CDR3 protein: CASSFGQVPTGELFF
D gene: -; V gene: TRBV12-3/TRBV12-4; J gene: TRBJ1-3; clone size: -; CDR3 DNA: TGTGCCAGCAGTTTTATTTCGGGAAACACCATATATTTT; CDR3 protein: CASSFISGNTIYF
D gene: -; V gene: TRBV15; J gene: TRBJ1-5; clone size: -; CDR3 DNA: TGTGCCACCAGCAGAGCCGAGGGTCAGCCCCAGCATTTT; CDR3 protein: CATSRAEGQPQHF
D gene: TRBD1; V gene: TRBV30; J gene: TRBJ2-3; clone size: -; CDR3 DNA: TGTGCCTGGAGTCGGAAGGGACAGGGGGGAGATACGCAGTATTTT; CDR3 protein: CAWSRKGQGGDTQYF
D gene: TRBD1; V gene: TRBV5-6; J gene: TRBJ1-3; clone size: -; CDR3 DNA: TGTGCCAGCAGCCTCACCGGGACAGGTATCTCTGGAAACACCATATATTTT; CDR3 protein: CASSLTGTGISGNTIYF
D gene: -; V gene: TRBV4-1; J gene: TRBJ2-1; clone size: -; CDR3 DNA: TGCGCCAGCAGCCAAGGCGACCGCCTGGGCGAGCAGTTCTTC; CDR3 protein: CASSQGDRLGEQFF
D gene: TRBD2; V gene: TRBV12-5; J gene: TRBJ2-2; clone size: -; CDR3 DNA: TGTGCTAGTGGTCTCCCGGGGGGTAAGAACACCGGGGAGCTGTTTTTT; CDR3 protein: CASGLPGGKNTGELFF
D gene: TRBD2; V gene: TRBV3-1/TRBV3-2; J gene: TRBJ2-5; clone size: -; CDR3 DNA: TGTGCCAGCAGCCAATCTGGCGGGGGGGCAGGAGAGACCCAGTACTTC; CDR3 protein: CASSQSGGGAGETQYF
D gene: -; V gene: TRBV24-1; J gene: TRBJ1-2; clone size: -; CDR3 DNA: TGTGCCACCAGTGATGCTTTACTAAACTATGGCTACACCTTC; CDR3 protein: CATSDALLNYGYTF
D gene: -; V gene: TRBV14; J gene: TRBJ1-6; clone size: few; CDR3 DNA: TGTGCCAGCAGCCAAGAGGGGCGCAATTCACCCCTCCACTTT; CDR3 protein: CASSQEGRNSPLHF
D gene: -; V gene: TRBV10-1; J gene: TRBJ1-1; clone size: -; CDR3 DNA: TGCGCCAGCAGTGGACAAATAAACACTGAAGCTTTCTTT; CDR3 protein: CASSGQINTEAFF
D gene: -; V gene: TRBV12-5; J gene: TRBJ2-4; clone size: -; CDR3 DNA: TGTGCTAGTGGTCCTCGAGGAGGGGGGGACATTCAGTACTTC; CDR3 protein: CASGPRGGGDIQYF
D gene: -; V gene: TRBV4-2; J gene: TRBJ2-5; clone size: -; CDR3 DNA: TGTGCCAGCAGTCATGGGACTGGGACTCGAGAGACCCAGTACTTC; CDR3 protein: CASSHGTGTRETQYF